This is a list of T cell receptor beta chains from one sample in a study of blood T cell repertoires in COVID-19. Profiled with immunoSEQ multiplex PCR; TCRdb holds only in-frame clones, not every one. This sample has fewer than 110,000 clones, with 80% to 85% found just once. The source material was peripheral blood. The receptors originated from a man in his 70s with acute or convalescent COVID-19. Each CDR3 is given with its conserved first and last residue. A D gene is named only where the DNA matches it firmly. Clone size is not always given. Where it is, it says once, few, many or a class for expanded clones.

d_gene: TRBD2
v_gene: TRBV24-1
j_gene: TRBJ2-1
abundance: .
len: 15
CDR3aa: CATSAGGSSYNEQFF
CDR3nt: TGTGCCACCAGTGCCGGGGGGAGCTCCTACAATGAGCAGTTCTTC

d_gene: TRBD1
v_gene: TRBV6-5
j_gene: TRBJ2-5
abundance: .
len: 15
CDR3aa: CASKYNRGAQETQYF
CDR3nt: TGTGCCAGCAAATACAACAGGGGAGCGCAAGAGACCCAGTACTTC

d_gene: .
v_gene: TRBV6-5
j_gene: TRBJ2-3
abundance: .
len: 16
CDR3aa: CASSFHTGQATDTQYF
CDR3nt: TGTGCCAGCAGTTTCCACACGGGACAAGCCACAGATACGCAGTATTTT

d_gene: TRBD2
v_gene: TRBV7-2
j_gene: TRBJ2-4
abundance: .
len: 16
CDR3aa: CASSLVVGGAKNIQYF
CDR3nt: TGTGCCAGCAGCTTAGTGGTGGGGGGGGCCAAAAACATTCAGTACTTC

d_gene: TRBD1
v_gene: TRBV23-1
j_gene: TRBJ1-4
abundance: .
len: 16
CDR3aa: CASSQRGGRGQGKLFF
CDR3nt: TGCGCCAGCAGTCAAAGGGGGGGCAGGGGGCAAGGAAAACTGTTTTTT

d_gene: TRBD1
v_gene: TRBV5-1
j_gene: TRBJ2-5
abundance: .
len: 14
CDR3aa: CASSSGQGQETQYF
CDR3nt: TGCGCCAGCAGTTCAGGACAGGGCCAAGAGACCCAGTACTTC

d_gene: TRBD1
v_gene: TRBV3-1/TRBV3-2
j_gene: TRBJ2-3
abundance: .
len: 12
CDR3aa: CASSLRDRTQYF
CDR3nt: TGTGCCAGCAGCCTCCGGGACAGGACGCAGTATTTT

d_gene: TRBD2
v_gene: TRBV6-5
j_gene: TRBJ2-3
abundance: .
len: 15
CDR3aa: CASSPAGGVTDTQYF
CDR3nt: TGTGCCAGCAGTCCAGCGGGGGGGGTGACAGATACGCAGTATTTT

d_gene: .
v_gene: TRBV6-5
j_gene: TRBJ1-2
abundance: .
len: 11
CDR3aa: CASSQGGGYTF
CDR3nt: TGTGCCAGCAGTCAGGGTGGTGGCTACACCTTC

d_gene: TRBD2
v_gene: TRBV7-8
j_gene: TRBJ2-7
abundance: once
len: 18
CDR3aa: CASSFRPGLAGVTYEQYF
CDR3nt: TGTGCCAGCAGCTTTAGGCCCGGACTAGCGGGGGTAACATACGAGCAGTACTTC